This is a list of T cell receptor beta chains from one sample in a study of blood T cell repertoires in COVID-19. Sequencing used immunoSEQ multiplex PCR; TCRdb keeps in-frame clones, though not all of them. The sample holds roughly 190,000 clones, about 80% seen once. Sequences were obtained from peripheral blood. These receptors were taken from a man between 60 and 70 years old with acute or convalescent COVID-19. CDR3s include the opening cysteine and the closing phenylalanine or tryptophan. Fields, in order: J gene, V gene, CDR3 protein.

TRBJ2-1 TRBV5-1 CASSLTGDSYNEQFF
TRBJ1-1 TRBV7-2 CASSLGTGTNTEAFF
TRBJ1-4 TRBV9 CASSQAATNEKLFF
TRBJ2-1 TRBV6-6 CASSPTSGRRDEQFF
TRBJ1-6 TRBV5-1 CASSKDRDSPLHF
TRBJ2-1 TRBV2 CASRAGVSYNEQFF
TRBJ1-1 TRBV7-8 CASSPDGGRATEAFF
TRBJ2-3 TRBV7-2 CASSLGLAGTPSTDTQYF
TRBJ1-1 TRBV5-1 CASSLLGGRTGGTEAFF
TRBJ1-4 TRBV24-1 CAGAGILVFANEKLFF
TRBJ2-3 TRBV19 CASSIQGTVGDTQYF
TRBJ2-7 TRBV5-4 CASSLAGTYEQYF
TRBJ2-5 TRBV10-2 CASSDAGRGETQYF
TRBJ1-3 TRBV9 CASSVGVPGVNTIYF
TRBJ1-1 TRBV9 CASSVSQGGYTEAFF
TRBJ2-2 TRBV5-1 CASSLEAGNYYGELFF
TRBJ1-5 TRBV4-1 CASSQGGGSQPQHF
TRBJ2-7 TRBV5-1 CASSLKPQRFGRESYEQYF
TRBJ2-3 TRBV5-1 CASSTGTSGGSVSTDTQYF
TRBJ1-5 TRBV30 CAWSVGVNQPQHF
TRBJ2-7 TRBV15 CATSSGQGTYEQYF
TRBJ2-7 TRBV29-1 CSALGTGGSLYEQYF
TRBJ1-5 TRBV29-1 CSAQGRDLNQPQHF
TRBJ2-2 TRBV7-3 CASSLIGTSGRNTGELFF
TRBJ1-5 TRBV21-1 CASSNIFFRKMDRGRSNQPQHF
TRBJ1-3 TRBV28 CASSLLSSGNTIYF
TRBJ1-1 TRBV6-5 CASSYSRGGTEAFF
TRBJ2-7 TRBV29-1 CSVVSAGGVYEQYF
TRBJ2-1 TRBV3-1/TRBV3-2 CASSPGLAGGPENEQFF
TRBJ1-4 TRBV5-8 CASSFPGSGEKLFF
TRBJ2-7 TRBV19 CASSEVQGYEQYF
TRBJ2-7 TRBV10-3 CAIKDRTYEQYF
TRBJ2-4 TRBV4-1 CASSQGLAGGVDKNIQYF
TRBJ1-6 TRBV19 CASSIETGYNSPLHF
TRBJ1-1 TRBV20-1 CSARGALEAFF
TRBJ1-2 TRBV19 CASSAAYTGGGYGYTF
TRBJ2-1 TRBV9 CASSVEGGASNEQFF
TRBJ1-2 TRBV15 CATSRDRGGGYTF